The clone carrying this TCR beta chain was recorded once. This specimen comes from a study of blood T cell repertoires in COVID-19. The wider study: Both acute and convalescent COVID-19 samples were obtained from the United States, Italy and Spain. Sources were T cells, B-cell-depleted T cells, or PBMCs; the material itself was cDNA or gDNA.

V lost 3 bases to trimming and J lost 5 bases; unmatched junction nucleotides: 7. CDR1 and CDR2 (germline): LGHNA, YNFKEQ. The CDR3 has 17 residues. How the authors handled the data: Scientists estimated how many nucleated cells there were by amplifying reference gene primers. Profiling relied on immunoSEQ multiplex PCR, and the TCRdb table lists in-frame clones only, not all of them. That table supplies the V and J calls and clone size; D and trimming were determined from the DNA. The data hold approximately 180,000 clones, with roughly 88% observed a single time. The material sequenced was peripheral blood. This chain links TRBV4-2 with TRBJ2-3, with 14 bases matching TRBD2. The receptor was derived from a man aged 55 to 70 with acute or convalescent COVID-19. CDR3 protein: CASSQVTSGRAGDTQYF. The CDR3 nucleotides read TGTGCCAGCAGCCAGGTGACTAGCGGGAGGGCCGGAGATACGCAGTATTTT.